The next 5 T cell receptor beta chains were all read from a single sample in a study of T cell responses to AZD1222 COVID-19 vaccine. Data came from immunoSEQ multiplex PCR; TCRdb stores just in-frame clones and leaves some out. The data show tens of thousands of clones, with roughly 88% seen just once and about an eighth held by the top ten. Sequencing was performed on peripheral blood, taken 28 days after the second AZD1222 dose. The receptor set was obtained from an adult who received the AZD1222 COVID-19 vaccine.

The rearrangement uses TRBV19 and TRBJ2-2, with D perhaps TRBD1 (6 bases). V was shortened by 6 bases and J by 4 bases, with 12 bases between the two germline ends. Germline V gene data show CDR1 as LNHDA and CDR2 as SQIVND (reference sequence). This CDR3 has 14 amino acids. The CDR3 is CASRGRGGTGELFF. The CDR3 DNA reads TGTGCCAGTAGGGGCAGGGGCGGCACCGGGGAGCTGTTTTTT. Together with reference TRBV19 and TRBJ2-2, the CDR3 gives the full variable domain: DGGITQSPKYLFRKEGQNVTLSCEQNLNHDAMYWYRQDPGQGLRLIYYSQIVNDFQKGDIAEGYSVSREKKESFPLTVTSAQKNPTAFYLCASRGRGGTGELFFGEGSRLTVL.

The V call is TRBV7-9, the J call TRBJ2-2; 7 bases align to TRBD2. Germline assignment: CDR1 SEHNR and CDR2 FQNEAQ (reference sequence). With 5 bases clipped from V and 7 bases from J, the junction kept 4 bases outside the gene matches. The CDR3 is made up of 13 amino acids. The CDR3: CASSPAGFGELFF. The CDR3 DNA sequence: TGTGCCAGCAGCCCAGCGGGATTCGGGGAGCTGTTTTTT.

The chain uses TRBV25-1 and TRBJ2-1; D is tentatively TRBD1 or TRBD2 (5 bases each). Trimming cost V 3 bases and J 9 bases, with 9 bases left between them. Germline CDR1 and CDR2: MGHDK and SYGVNS. The CDR3 sequence is 12 residues long. CDR3 sequence: CASSEQGAEQFF. CDR3 sequence (DNA): TGTGCCAGCAGTGAGCAGGGAGCTGAGCAGTTCTTC. Drawing the rest from reference TRBV25-1 and TRBJ2-1, the complete variable domain is EADIYQTPRYLVIGTGKKITLECSQTMGHDKMYWYQQDPGMELHLIHYSYGVNSTEKGDLSSESTVSRIRTEHFPLTLESARPSHTSQYLCASSEQGAEQFFGPGTRLTVL.

The gene calls are TRBV9 and TRBJ1-4, with D hard to call. Germline-derived CDR1 and CDR2 are SGDLS and YYNGEE. The CDR3 consists of 14 residues. V lost 3 bases and J lost 0, with 6 bases in between. CDR3 sequence: CASSAAATNEKLFF. The CDR3 DNA reads TGTGCCAGCAGCGCAGCCGCAACTAATGAAAAACTGTTTTTT.

The chain links TRBV5-6 to TRBJ1-1; TRBD1 aligns across 7 bases. CDR1 is SGHDT, CDR2 YYEEEE, per germline. This CDR3 has 15 amino acids. V dropped 1 base and J dropped 1; count of bases not matched to a gene: 4. CDR3 loop: CASSLPGTANTEAFF. The CDR3 DNA sequence: TGTGCCAGCAGCTTGCCTGGGACAGCGAACACTGAAGCTTTCTTT.